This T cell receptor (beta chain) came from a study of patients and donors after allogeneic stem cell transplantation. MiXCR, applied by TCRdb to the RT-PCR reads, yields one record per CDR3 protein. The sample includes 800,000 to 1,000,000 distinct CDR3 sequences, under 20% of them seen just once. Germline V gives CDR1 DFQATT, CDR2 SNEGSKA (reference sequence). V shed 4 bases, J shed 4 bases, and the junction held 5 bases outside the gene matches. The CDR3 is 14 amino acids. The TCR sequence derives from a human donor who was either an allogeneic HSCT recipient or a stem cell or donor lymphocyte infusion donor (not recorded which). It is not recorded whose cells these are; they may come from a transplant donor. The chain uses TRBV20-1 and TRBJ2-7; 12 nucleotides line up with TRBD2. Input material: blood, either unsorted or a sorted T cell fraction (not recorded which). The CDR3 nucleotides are TGCAGTGCTATGACTAGCGGGAGAGGGTACGAGCAGTACTTC. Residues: CSAMTSGRGYEQYF.